This paragraph covers one T cell receptor beta chain sequence. Its antigen is not known. The source of the sample is a study of blood T cells in healthy people across ages. Study-wide results and caveats: Higher diversity and more naive CD4+ cells were features of long-lived donors, compared to aged donors. Per million T cells, TCR beta diversity dropped about linearly as age rose. Strong correlation existed between TCR beta diversity and naive T cell percentage.

CDR1 and CDR2 (germline): ENHRY, SYGVKD. The CDR3 totals 13 residues. A second PCR, run for about 7 to 11 cycles, used a sample-barcoded 5' primer plus a J-beta primer mix. Every sample produced at least 3 million CDR3-containing paired-end reads. TCRdb called the 5' RACE reads again in MiXCR, with one record for every CDR3 protein. The sample contains fewer than 1.5 million distinct CDR3 sequences, around 42% of which appear only once. The chain employs TRBV10-3 and TRBJ2-5; D call uncertain. The DNA end lines up better with TRBJ2-7; the J call may be wrong. The TCR was taken from a young woman in good health. Sequenced material: blood. CDR3: CAIQATPGDEQYF. CDR3 coding DNA: TGTGCCATCCAGGCGACCCCAGGCGACGAGCAGTACTTC.